This passage covers 21 T cell receptor beta chains from one sample sequenced in a study of CD8 T cells in ankylosing spondylitis. TCRdb re-called the 5' RACE reads through MiXCR, storing one row per CDR3 protein. The table has about 450,000 distinct CDR3 sequences, about 25% seen once. Study results and limitations: What appeared characteristic of ankylosing spondylitis blood was a TCR beta motif of fewer than ten highly homologous variants.

These receptors' antigens are unknown. Material: blood, either unsorted or a sorted T cell fraction (not recorded which). The origin of the receptors is a male donor with ankylosing spondylitis.

The J gene is TRBJ2-1, the V gene TRBV15; no reliable D call. V shed 6 bases and J shed 4 bases, with 10 bases lying between them. Germline V lookup: CDR1 LNHNV, CDR2 YYDKDF (reference sequence). CDR3 size: 13 residues. The CDR3 protein is CATRASDYNEQFF. CDR3 in DNA: TGTGCCACCAGGGCTAGTGATTACAATGAGCAGTTCTTC.

V and J are TRBV3-1 and TRBJ1-1; possibly TRBD1 for D (6 bases). This CDR3 comprises 16 residues. Germline values: CDR1 LGHDT, CDR2 YNNKEL (reference sequence). With 3 bases removed from V and 4 bases from J, the gap between germline ends came to 18 bases. CDR3 loop: CASSQVTTSGATEAFF. In DNA, the CDR3 is TGTGCCAGCAGCCAGGTGACAACCTCAGGGGCCACTGAAGCTTTCTTT.

In its sample, this clonotype was seen a few times. The chain carries TRBV10-3 and TRBJ1-6, with 7 bases matching TRBD1. With V trimmed by 3 bases and J by 10 bases, 6 bases remained unmatched. The CDR3 is made up of 14 amino acids. Germline assignment: CDR1 ENHRY and CDR2 SYGVKD. Written as DNA, the CDR3 is TGTGCCATCAGTGACGACAGGGTCGGCTCACCCCTCCACTTT. It specifies CAISDDRVGSPLHF.

CDR3 in amino acids: CASSWAGRSGTQYF. In DNA, the CDR3 is TGTGCCAGCAGCTGGGCGGGTCGGAGTGGTACGCAGTATTTT. The chain employs TRBV11-2 and TRBJ2-3; D is possibly TRBD2 (5 bases). Trimming cost V 4 bases and J 8 bases, with 16 bases left between them. The CDR3 is made up of 14 amino acids. In germline, CDR1 is SGHAT, CDR2 FQNNGV.

This chain uses TRBV5-1 with TRBJ1-2; no reliable D call. V lost 3 bases to trimming and J lost 7 bases, with 13 bases between them. CDR3 length: 13 residues. The V gene's germline CDR1 is SGHRS and CDR2 YFSETQ. The CDR3 region is CASSSSGSSGYTF. The CDR3 DNA reads TGCGCCAGCAGCTCCTCGGGGAGCAGTGGCTACACCTTC.

On this clonotype itself: One junction end does not reproduce the germline sequence, and a read error may be involved. CDR3 protein: CASSPSSGKKNF. CDR3 nucleotide sequence: TGTGCCAGCAGCCCCTCTAGCGGGAAAAAAAACTTC. V is TRBV7-9 and J is TRBJ2-5; 9 bases map to TRBD2. This CDR3 has 12 amino acids. CDR1 is SEHNR, CDR2 FQNEAQ, per germline (reference sequence).

V is TRBV24-1 and J is TRBJ1-2; 7 nucleotides line up with TRBD1. The V gene end was trimmed by 4 bases and the J gene end by 2 bases; junction bases not matched to a gene: 9. The CDR3 loop spans 16 amino acids. Germline V gives CDR1 KGHDR, CDR2 SFDVKD. CDR3 sequence: CATSEGGTAENYGYTF. In DNA, the CDR3 is TGTGCCACCAGTGAGGGCGGGACAGCCGAAAACTATGGCTACACCTTC.

This clonotype was observed a handful of times. The J gene is TRBJ2-3, the V gene TRBV6-1; 13 nucleotides align to TRBD2. The CDR3 is 19 residues long. Trimming removed 5 bases from V and 4 bases from J; junction bases left unmatched: 15. Germline assignment: CDR1 MNHNS and CDR2 SASEGT. CDR3 region: CASSPGLVVTSGRPDTQYF. The CDR3 coding sequence is TGTGCCAGCAGTCCAGGATTGGTGGTGACTAGCGGGAGGCCAGATACGCAGTATTTT.

The chain is built from TRBV29-1 and TRBJ1-1; 8 bases map to TRBD1. Germline V gives CDR1 SQVTM, CDR2 ANQGSEA. The J segment lost 6 bases and the V segment lost 8 bases, leaving 17 bases of the junction unmatched. The CDR3 runs 15 residues. CDR3 region: CSTEEMRGQEPEAFF. The CDR3 DNA sequence: TGCAGCACTGAGGAGATGCGGGGACAGGAGCCTGAAGCTTTCTTT.

V gene TRBV5-1 combines with J gene TRBJ2-3; 7 bases align to TRBD1. The CDR3 sequence is 15 residues long. The junction had 6 bases not matched to a gene; V was cut back by 4 bases and J by 1 base. Germline CDR1 reads SGHRS; CDR2 reads YFSETQ. CDR3 nucleotides: TGCGCCAGCAGCGCCATCGGACAGGGCACAGATACGCAGTATTTT. This codes for CASSAIGQGTDTQYF.

This clonotype was recorded at least ten times. The V and J genes are TRBV10-3 and TRBJ2-7; tentatively, D is TRBD1 (6 bases). Trimming pared 5 bases from V and 4 bases from J, leaving 9 bases between. This CDR3 is built from 12 residues. Germline assignment: CDR1 ENHRY and CDR2 SYGVKD. The CDR3 nucleotides are TGTGCCATCAGTCCGACAGGTTACGAGCAGTACTTC. Encoded protein: CAISPTGYEQYF.

This clonotype was counted a few times. This rearrangement joins TRBV2 to TRBJ1-1; D is ambiguous. CDR1 is SNHLY and CDR2 is FYNNEI in the germline V gene. Trimming took 2 bases from V and 2 from J, leaving 6 bases between them. This CDR3 contains 13 residues. CDR3 sequence reads: CASSEQVNTEAFF. The CDR3 DNA reads TGTGCCAGCAGTGAACAGGTCAACACTGAAGCTTTCTTT.

J is TRBJ2-1 and V is TRBV20-1, with a tentative D call TRBD2 (6 bases). In germline, CDR1 is DFQATT, CDR2 SNEGSKA (reference sequence). Trimming took off 6 bases at V and 2 bases at J, with 14 bases between the two ends. CDR3 length equals 14 residues. The CDR3: CSAPGLRAYNEQFF. For the CDR3, the DNA is TGCAGTGCACCGGGACTCAGGGCCTACAATGAGCAGTTCTTC.

The gene calls are TRBV20-1 and TRBJ1-1, with D maybe TRBD1 (6 bases). Germline CDR1 DFQATT, CDR2 SNEGSKA (reference sequence). V was trimmed by 6 bases and J by 1 base, leaving 12 bases between them. CDR3 length: 13 amino acids. The CDR3 DNA reads as TGCAGTGCCAGCCGGACAGCGAACACTGAAGCTTTCTTT. It is translated as CSASRTANTEAFF.

In this sample, this clonotype turned up a few times. The chain couples TRBV5-1 to TRBJ2-3; 10 nucleotides line up with TRBD2. This CDR3 is built from 18 residues. Germline values: CDR1 SGHRS, CDR2 YFSETQ. The trim removed 1 base at V and 0 bases at J, leaving 8 bases unmatched. The CDR3 DNA reads as TGCGCCAGCAGCTTGAAAGTGTCTAGCGGGAGAAGCACAGATACGCAGTATTTT. It is translated as CASSLKVSSGRSTDTQYF.

V gene TRBV7-9 combines with J gene TRBJ2-7; D uncertain. V lost 5 bases and J 1 base, leaving 12 bases between the germline ends. The CDR3 is made up of 14 amino acids. Germline assignment: CDR1 SEHNR and CDR2 FQNEAQ (reference sequence). CDR3: CASSQPGGSYEQYV. The CDR3 nucleotides are TGTGCCAGCAGCCAGCCTGGCGGATCCTACGAGCAGTACGTC.

The chain uses TRBV10-3 and TRBJ1-6; no clear D gene. The CDR3 is 15 amino acids. V dropped 0 bases and J dropped 6 bases, with 9 bases sitting between them. Germline V gene lookup returns CDR1 ENHRY and CDR2 SYGVKD. The DNA for the CDR3 is TGTGCCATCAGTGAGTCGAACGGAGCTAATTCACCCCTCCACTTT. As protein: CAISESNGANSPLHF.

CDR3 loop: CAISESGGGGQETQYF. CDR3 DNA sequence: TGTGCCATCAGTGAGTCCGGGGGAGGAGGGCAAGAGACCCAGTACTTC. This rearrangement joins TRBV10-3 to TRBJ2-5, with TRBD2 as a possible D gene (6 bases). Germline-derived CDR1 and CDR2 are ENHRY and SYGVKD. V was pared by 0 bases and J by 2 bases, with 13 bases between. The CDR3 contains 16 residues.

This clonotype has a handful of counts. The J gene is TRBJ1-1, the V gene TRBV14; D might be TRBD1 (5 bases). CDR3 size: 20 residues. Trimming cost V 0 bases and J 0 bases, with 23 bases left between them. Germline values: CDR1 SGHDN, CDR2 FVKESK. CDR3 residues: CASSQDKPGTASLVNTEAFF. The CDR3 DNA reads as TGTGCCAGCAGCCAAGACAAACCCGGGACGGCTTCCCTAGTGAACACTGAAGCTTTCTTT.

The chain joins TRBV5-1 to TRBJ2-4, with 9 bases fitting TRBD1. CDR1 is SGHRS and CDR2 is YFSETQ in the germline V gene. V was pared by 4 bases and J by 3 bases, with 5 bases of the junction left unmatched. The CDR3 spans 15 residues. As DNA, the CDR3 is TGCGCCAGCAGCCCAGGACAGGGGAACAAAAACATTCAGTACTTC. Translation: CASSPGQGNKNIQYF.

The V and J genes are TRBV12-3 or TRBV12-4 and TRBJ1-5; D unclear. The CDR3 length is 14 residues. Deletions cut 3 bases from V and 5 bases from J, with 11 bases between. CDR3 coding DNA: TGTGCCAGCAGTTTTGGTAGGGATCATCAGCCCCAGCATTTT. Translation: CASSFGRDHQPQHF.